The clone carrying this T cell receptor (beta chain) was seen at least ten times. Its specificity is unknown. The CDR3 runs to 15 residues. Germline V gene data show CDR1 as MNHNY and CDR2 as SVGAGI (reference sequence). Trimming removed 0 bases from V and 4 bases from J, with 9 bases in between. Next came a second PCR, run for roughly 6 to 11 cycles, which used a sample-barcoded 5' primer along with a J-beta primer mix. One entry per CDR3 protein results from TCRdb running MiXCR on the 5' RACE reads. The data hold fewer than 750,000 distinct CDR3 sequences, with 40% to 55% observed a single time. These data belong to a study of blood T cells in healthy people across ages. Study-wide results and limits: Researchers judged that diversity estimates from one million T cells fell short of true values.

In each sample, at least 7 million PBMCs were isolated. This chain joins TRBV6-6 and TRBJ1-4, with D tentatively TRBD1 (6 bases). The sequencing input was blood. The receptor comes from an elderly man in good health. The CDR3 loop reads CASSYSRGINEKLFF. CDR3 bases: TGTGCCAGCAGTTACTCGAGGGGGATTAATGAAAAACTGTTTTTT.